This T cell receptor (beta chain) came from a study of control samples from healthy donors and cancer patients. The assay was immunoSEQ multiplex PCR, and TCRdb's table has in-frame clones only and misses some. In the table there are approximately 160,000 clones, 90% to 95% of which are singletons. The sequencing sample was made of blood. This receptor was taken from a woman aged 30 to 39 in good health.

CDR3 sequence (DNA): TGTGCCAGCAGTGAAATGGTTGAGGGGACCCAGTACTTC. Its translation: CASSEMVEGTQYF. The chain carries TRBV6-1 and TRBJ2-5; TRBD2 is a possible D gene (5 bases). The CDR3 loop spans 13 amino acids. Trimming removed 2 bases from V and 7 bases from J, with 11 bases in between. Germline V gene sequence: CDR1 MNHNS, CDR2 SASEGT.